This record looks at one TCR beta chain sequence and its context. The PCR contained 60 Vbeta and 13 Jbeta primers. In the original analysis: An analysis that came later counted 80 million or so unique TCR beta chains, roughly 11 million shared. Clones were read by immunoSEQ multiplex PCR, and TCRdb kept only the in-frame ones, dropping some. That table furnishes V, J and clone size, whereas the DNA furnished D and trimming. The sample carries about 120,000 clones, 77% recorded once. This sample is drawn from a study of cytomegalovirus exposure and HLA in healthy donors. CDR3 length: 15 residues. Germline CDR1 is SEHNR and CDR2 is FQNEAQ (reference sequence). Losses at the gene ends were 5 bases for V and 4 bases for J; bases not matched to a gene: 11.

The TCR was taken from a man in his late teens or twenties in good health and CMV-seropositive. The sample comprised PBMCs. The rearrangement links TRBV7-9 to TRBJ2-7; TRBD1 agrees at 7 bases. CDR3 sequence (DNA): TGTGCCAGCAGCCGTATACGTGTGACAGGGTACGAGCAGTACTTC. It specifies CASSRIRVTGYEQYF.